The rows below give T cell receptor beta chains drawn from one sample of a study of post-analysis software for immune sequencing data. Using its own MiXCR run on the PCR reads, TCRdb lists one record per CDR3 protein. The data contain some 450,000 distinct CDR3 sequences, under 55% of them singletons. The specimen was blood. The receptors were sampled from a girl aged 10-17 years with multiple sclerosis. Both conserved end residues are part of each CDR3. Fields, in order: D gene, clone size, J gene, V gene, CDR3 protein, CDR3 DNA. The D gene is left open where the match is weak. Clone size is stated in some rows and not others, as once, few, many or a class when expanded.

.,few,TRBJ1-1,TRBV9,CASSVAGDAEAFF,TGTGCCAGCAGCGTAGCAGGGGATGCTGAAGCTTTCTTT
TRBD2,.,TRBJ2-1,TRBV5-1,CASSPGGTSSYNEQFF,TGCGCCAGCAGCCCGGGTGGGACTAGCTCCTACAATGAGCAGTTCTTC
.,.,TRBJ1-2,TRBV28,CASSLFSTPSGYGYTF,TGTGCCAGCAGTTTATTTTCAACCCCCAGTGGGTATGGCTACACCTTC
TRBD2,few,TRBJ2-6,TRBV6-2/TRBV6-3,CASSGSGRPPTGANVLTF,TGTGCCAGCAGCGGAAGCGGGAGGCCCCCTACTGGGGCCAACGTCCTGACTTTC
TRBD2,.,TRBJ2-4,TRBV6-6,CASSFGEGLAKNIQYF,TGTGCCAGCAGTTTCGGGGAGGGCCTAGCCAAAAACATTCAGTACTTC
.,.,TRBJ1-5,TRBV20-1,CSASHYLEGLYQPQHF,TGCAGTGCTAGTCATTATCTCGAAGGCTTGTATCAGCCCCAGCATTTT
.,few,TRBJ1-6,TRBV20-1,CSAGARGRPNSPLHF,TGCAGTGCTGGGGCCCGGGGCAGGCCTAATTCACCCCTCCACTTT
.,few,TRBJ2-3,TRBV15,CATSRSGAVADTQYF,TGTGCCACCAGCAGGTCAGGGGCTGTCGCAGATACGCAGTATTTT
.,few,TRBJ2-7,TRBV20-1,CSARGGQVSYEQYF,TGCAGTGCCAGAGGTGGGCAGGTATCCTACGAGCAGTACTTC
TRBD2,.,TRBJ2-1,TRBV3-1,CASSQELAAYNEQFF,TGTGCCAGCAGCCAAGAACTAGCGGCCTACAATGAGCAGTTCTTC
.,few,TRBJ1-1,TRBV6-2/TRBV6-3,CASSRGSKVRLAFF,TGTGCCAGCAGCCGGGGCTCTAAGGTTCGTTTGGCTTTCTTT
.,few,TRBJ2-7,TRBV7-3,CASSPNVADSYEQYF,TGTGCCAGCAGCCCTAACGTTGCCGACTCCTACGAGCAGTACTTC
TRBD2,.,TRBJ2-4,TRBV5-1,CASSFRLAGHKNIQYF,TGCGCCAGCAGCTTTCGACTAGCGGGACACAAAAACATTCAGTACTTC
.,.,TRBJ2-7,TRBV12-3/TRBV12-4,CASSLTGEGSYEQYF,TGTGCCAGCAGTTTAACGGGGGAAGGATCCTACGAGCAGTACTTC
.,.,TRBJ2-1,TRBV24-1,CATSDPRPEALDEQFF,TGTGCCACCAGTGATCCTAGGCCAGAGGCCCTTGATGAGCAGTTCTTC
TRBD2,.,TRBJ2-1,TRBV19,CASSIDGGTSGGEQFF,TGTGCCAGTAGTATAGATGGAGGGACTAGCGGTGGTGAGCAGTTCTTC
.,.,TRBJ2-3,TRBV6-6,CASSYSPRLTDTQYF,TGTGCCAGCAGTTATTCCCCACGACTCACAGATACGCAGTATTTT
.,few,TRBJ2-5,TRBV5-8,CASSRLGPGIQETQYF,TGTGCCAGCAGCCGACTGGGGCCCGGAATTCAAGAGACCCAGTACTTC
TRBD2,few,TRBJ2-5,TRBV10-3,CAISEAVSGKETQYF,TGTGCCATCAGTGAGGCCGTTAGCGGGAAGGAGACCCAGTACTTC
.,many,TRBJ1-6,TRBV3-1,CASSQGTADNSPLHF,TGTGCCAGCAGCCAAGGAACAGCAGACAATTCACCCCTCCACTTT
TRBD1,few,TRBJ2-1,TRBV5-1,CASSWTGSEQFF,TGCGCCAGCAGCTGGACAGGGTCTGAGCAGTTCTTC
.,.,TRBJ2-1,TRBV7-9,CASSLVPQGMNEQFF,TGTGCCAGCAGCTTAGTCCCCCAGGGGATGAATGAGCAGTTCTTC
.,.,TRBJ2-7,TRBV20-1,CSARVASAYEQYF,TGCAGTGCTAGGGTCGCTAGCGCCTACGAGCAGTACTTC
.,.,TRBJ2-7,TRBV7-6,CASSSRLTGLSYEQYF,TGTGCCAGCAGCTCTAGATTAACAGGGCTCTCCTACGAGCAGTACTTC
.,.,TRBJ2-5,TRBV27,CASSPTHTDNEQYF,TGTGCCAGCAGTCCGACGCACACGGACAATGAGCAGTACTTC
TRBD1,.,TRBJ1-2,TRBV7-2,CASSLWDRSEYGYTF,TGTGCCAGCAGCTTATGGGACAGATCGGAATATGGTTACACCTTC
.,few,TRBJ1-3,TRBV20-1,CSARSSGNTIYF,TGCAGTGCTAGAAGCTCTGGAAACACCATATATTTT
TRBD1,.,TRBJ1-4,TRBV7-9,CASSRQGGDATREKLFF,TGTGCCAGCAGCAGACAGGGAGGGGACGCGACGCGAGAAAAACTGTTTTTT
TRBD1,.,TRBJ1-5,TRBV5-1,CASSKDRGHNQPQHF,TGCGCCAGCAGCAAAGACAGGGGCCACAATCAGCCCCAGCATTTT
TRBD1,.,TRBJ2-7,TRBV5-1,CASNSAPDRTISYEQYF,TGCGCCAGCAACTCGGCTCCGGACAGGACCATTTCCTACGAGCAGTACTTC
TRBD2,few,TRBJ2-7,TRBV15,CATSRDWRELYEQYF,TGTGCCACCAGCAGAGATTGGCGGGAGCTATACGAGCAGTACTTC
.,.,TRBJ1-5,TRBV10-3,CAISESVGLQPQHF,TGTGCCATCAGTGAGTCGGTCGGGCTTCAGCCCCAGCATTTT
.,few,TRBJ2-1,TRBV16,CASSQQRAYNEQFF,TGTGCCAGCAGCCAACAGCGGGCTTACAATGAGCAGTTCTTC
TRBD2,.,TRBJ2-3,TRBV7-2,CASSLQSGRADAQYF,TGTGCCAGCAGCTTACAAAGCGGGAGGGCAGATGCGCAGTATTTT
TRBD2,.,TRBJ2-7,TRBV25-1,CASSPITSGRVGEQYF,TGTGCCAGCAGTCCCATAACTAGCGGGAGGGTAGGCGAGCAGTACTTC
TRBD1,.,TRBJ2-5,TRBV5-4,CASSLRQGKETQYF,TGTGCCAGCAGCCTGAGACAGGGGAAAGAGACCCAGTACTTC
TRBD2,.,TRBJ2-1,TRBV29-1,CSARTSGTYNEQFF,TGCAGCGCCCGGACTAGCGGGACTTACAATGAGCAGTTCTTC
.,.,TRBJ2-7,TRBV9,CASSVGIRSGTGRYEQYF,TGTGCCAGCAGCGTGGGGATAAGATCCGGGACGGGACGATACGAGCAGTACTTC
TRBD2,few,TRBJ2-5,TRBV7-3,CASSLTRPAGGETQYF,TGTGCCAGCAGCTTAACCCGACCAGCGGGAGGAGAGACCCAGTACTTC
.,.,TRBJ2-1,TRBV15,CATSRESPGDEQFF,TGTGCCACCAGCAGGGAATCCCCGGGAGACGAGCAGTTCTTC
.,.,TRBJ2-1,TRBV29-1,CSVERGPHEQFF,TGCAGCGTTGAACGGGGGCCTCATGAGCAGTTCTTC
.,.,TRBJ1-1,TRBV7-8,CASSLAYPGEAFF,TGTGCCAGCAGCTTAGCATATCCGGGTGAAGCTTTCTTT
TRBD2,.,TRBJ2-5,TRBV10-2,CASSETSGRLETQYF,TGCGCCAGCAGTGAAACTAGCGGGAGGCTAGAGACCCAGTACTTC
.,once,TRBJ1-2,TRBV12-3/TRBV12-4,CASRRVLDYGYTF,TGTGCCAGCAGGAGGGTATTGGACTATGGCTACACCTTC
TRBD1,.,TRBJ1-5,TRBV20-1,CSAKGASNSNQPQHF,TGCAGTGCGAAGGGGGCGTCTAATAGCAATCAGCCCCAGCATTTT
.,.,TRBJ2-5,TRBV4-1,CASSQASGRNQGTQYF,TGCGCCAGCAGCCAAGCGTCGGGACGCAACCAGGGGACCCAGTACTTC
.,.,TRBJ1-2,TRBV24-1,CATTGGTDGYTF,TGTGCCACCACCGGAGGGACGGATGGCTACACCTTC
TRBD2,.,TRBJ2-1,TRBV6-2/TRBV6-3,CASSHSGRGVYNEQFF,TGTGCCAGCAGCCATAGCGGGAGGGGGGTTTACAATGAGCAGTTCTTC
.,.,TRBJ2-5,TRBV4-1,CASGLFAEQYF,TGCGCCAGCGGCCTTTTTGCAGAGCAGTACTTC
TRBD2,.,TRBJ2-7,TRBV6-2/TRBV6-3,CASASTSGSSYEQYF,TGTGCCAGCGCGAGTACTAGCGGAAGCTCCTACGAGCAGTACTTC
.,.,TRBJ1-5,TRBV5-6,CASTVGEQPQHF,TGTGCCAGCACCGTGGGGGAGCAGCCCCAGCATTTT
.,few,TRBJ2-5,TRBV12-3/TRBV12-4,CASSLMRSRETQYF,TGTGCCAGCAGTTTAATGAGGAGCAGGGAGACCCAGTACTTC
.,.,TRBJ1-1,TRBV28,CASGSRGTEAFF,TGTGCCAGCGGCTCGAGAGGGACTGAAGCTTTCTTT
TRBD1,.,TRBJ1-1,TRBV4-1,CAGSLPGQLTEAFF,TGCGCCGGCAGCCTCCCGGGACAGCTCACTGAAGCTTTCTTT